This TCR beta chain stems from a study of T-cell memory formation after mild COVID-19. Overall study findings and caveats: Within pre-infection memory, some responding clones were found, suggesting cross-reactive memory joined.

TCRdb reanalysed the 5' RACE reads using MiXCR and keeps one entry per CDR3 protein. The sample yields approximately 88,000 distinct CDR3 sequences, 20% to 30% seen once. V was shortened by 1 base and J by 3 bases, with 6 bases between the two germline ends. Germline-derived CDR1 and CDR2 are SQVTM and ANQGSEA. This CDR3 contains 12 residues. As regards this clonotype: Its specificity is unknown.

The sequenced material came from PBMCs or a T cell subset sorted from them (not recorded which). The receptor was isolated from a man aged 18-30 years who had mild COVID-19 (a few samples of this study predate the infection). Cell type and time point are not known. The chain has TRBV29-1 and TRBJ1-2, with D unresolved. CDR3 in amino acids: CSVEALDYGYTF. The CDR3 bases are TGCAGCGTTGAAGCCCTGGACTATGGCTACACCTTC.